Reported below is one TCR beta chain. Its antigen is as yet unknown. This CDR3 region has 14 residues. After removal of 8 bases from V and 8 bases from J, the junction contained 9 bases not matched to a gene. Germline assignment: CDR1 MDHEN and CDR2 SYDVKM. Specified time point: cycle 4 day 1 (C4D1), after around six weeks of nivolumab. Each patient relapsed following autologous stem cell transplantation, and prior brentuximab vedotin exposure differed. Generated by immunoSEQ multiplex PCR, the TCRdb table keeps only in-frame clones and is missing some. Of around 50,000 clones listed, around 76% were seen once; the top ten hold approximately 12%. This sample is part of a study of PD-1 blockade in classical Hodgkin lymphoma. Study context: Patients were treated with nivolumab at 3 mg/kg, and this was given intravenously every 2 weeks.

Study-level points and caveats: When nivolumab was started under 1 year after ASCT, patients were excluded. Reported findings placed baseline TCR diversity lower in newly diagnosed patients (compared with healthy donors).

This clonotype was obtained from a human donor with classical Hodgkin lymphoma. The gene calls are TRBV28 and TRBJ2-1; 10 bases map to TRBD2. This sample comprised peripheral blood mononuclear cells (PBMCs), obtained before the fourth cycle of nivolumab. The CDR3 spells CASGLAGDFHEQFF. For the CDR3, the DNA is TGTGCCAGCGGTCTAGCGGGAGACTTCCATGAGCAGTTCTTC. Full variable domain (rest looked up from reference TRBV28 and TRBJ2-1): DVKVTQSSRYLVKRTGEKVFLECVQDMDHENMFWYRQDPGLGLRLIYFSYDVKMKEKGDIPEGYSVSREKKERFSLILESASTNQTSMYLCASGLAGDFHEQFFGPGTRLTVL.